This T cell receptor (beta chain) originates from a study of T cell repertoires in cytomegalovirus infection. The CDR3 sequence is 14 residues long. The trim removed 5 bases at V and 7 bases at J, leaving 6 bases unmatched. Per the germline V gene, CDR1 is SEHNR and CDR2 is FQNEAQ (reference sequence). One entry per CDR3 protein results from TCRdb running MiXCR on the reads. This table holds 180,000 or so distinct CDR3 sequences, about 17% found once. The sequencing input was CD8+ T cells from PBMCs. The clonotype was recovered from a human donor in good health (CMV status not recorded). Some clones in this sample may be carry-over from other donors' samples. The chain employs TRBV7-9 and TRBJ1-2, with 11 nucleotides matching TRBD1. CDR3 amino acids: CASSPGQGAFGYTF. CDR3 bases: TGTGCCAGCAGCCCTGGACAGGGGGCATTTGGCTACACCTTC.